The 9 T cell receptor beta chains below all came from one sample that was sequenced in a study of blood T cells in healthy people across ages. Alongside a J-beta primer mix, a sample-barcoded 5' primer served in a second PCR lasting roughly 7 to 12 cycles. MiXCR, run by TCRdb on the 5' RACE reads, gives a single entry per CDR3 protein. The sample holds 950,000 to 1,200,000 distinct CDR3 sequences, 35% to 45% seen once. The material sequenced was blood. The receptor set was obtained from a man aged 18-30 years in good health.

This clonotype was found a few times. In DNA, the CDR3 is TGTGCCAGCAGTTTGACCAACACGGTGGGTGGCTACACCTTC. Translated: CASSLTNTVGGYTF. The V gene is TRBV27, the J gene TRBJ1-2, with D uncertain. Trimming pared 3 bases from V and 7 bases from J, leaving 15 bases between. Germline CDR1 is MNHEY and CDR2 is SMNVEV (reference sequence). The CDR3 covers 14 residues.

This clonotype was counted only a few times. CDR3 DNA sequence: TGCGCCAGCAGCCAAGGCCAGGACAGGACTAACTATGGCTACACCTTC. It translates to CASSQGQDRTNYGYTF. The chain couples TRBV4-3 to TRBJ1-2; 7 bases are shared with TRBD1. Germline trimming cut 1 base from V and 0 bases from J; bases unmatched to any gene: 5. The CDR3 has 16 residues. The germline gives CDR1 LGHNA, CDR2 YSLEER.

Of note for this clonotype: One base away lies a much larger clone, so this may be a sequencing read error. The chain links TRBV12-3 or TRBV12-4 to TRBJ2-3, with TRBD1 matching 10 bases. The CDR3 is 15 amino acids. CDR3 in amino acids: CASRMTGGRSDAQYF. DNA for the CDR3: TGTGCCAGCAGAATGACAGGGGGCAGGTCAGATGCGCAGTATTTT.

V and J are TRBV20-1 and TRBJ1-6; D is possibly TRBD1 (5 bases). Trimming took 5 bases from V and 10 from J, leaving 27 bases between them. The CDR3 contains 17 residues. Germline V CDR1 and CDR2: DFQATT, SNEGSKA (reference sequence). CDR3 DNA sequence: TGCAGTGCTCCTCAAAGCGTTAGACAGTTAAGGTTCTCACCCCTCCACTTT. Residues: CSAPQSVRQLRFSPLHF.

The chain is built from TRBV2 and TRBJ2-1; no definite D call. V lost 6 bases and J lost 5, with 11 bases in between. CDR1 and CDR2 from the germline V gene are SNHLY and FYNNEI. The CDR3 loop spans 13 amino acids. The CDR3 region has the DNA TGTGCCAGCAGACTTGGACCGAACAATGAGCAGTTCTTC. Translated: CASRLGPNNEQFF.

For this clonotype: Sequence at one end of the junction differs from germline and may be a read error. The CDR3 here is CTSSEITDTQYF. CDR3 bases: TGTACCAGCAGCGAAATAACAGATACGCAGTATTTT. The rearrangement links TRBV9 to TRBJ2-3, with D unresolved. The length of the CDR3 is 12 residues. Germline V gene lookup returns CDR1 SGDLS and CDR2 YYNGEE.

This clonotype was counted many times. V usage is TRBV7-3 and J usage is TRBJ2-3; the D gene could be TRBD1 or TRBD2 (5 bases each). Trimming took off 5 bases at V and 0 bases at J, with 15 bases between the two ends. Germline assignment: CDR1 SGHTA and CDR2 FQGTGA. The CDR3 runs to 16 residues. CDR3 loop: CASSPGAHISTDTQYF. Here the CDR3 DNA reads TGTGCCAGCAGCCCCGGGGCCCACATAAGCACAGATACGCAGTATTTT.

This chain uses TRBV4-1 with TRBJ2-1; 7 positions agree with TRBD2. The junction had 6 bases not matched to a gene; V was cut back by 3 bases and J by 10 bases. The CDR3 spans 13 residues. Germline V gene data show CDR1 as MGHRA and CDR2 as YSYEKL. The CDR3 loop is CASSQNRDYEQFF. CDR3 in DNA: TGCGCCAGCAGCCAGAACCGGGACTACGAGCAGTTCTTC.

The chain links TRBV20-1 to TRBJ2-1; 7 bases agree with TRBD1. With the DNA end fitting TRBJ2-7 better, the J assignment may be wrong. The CDR3 spans 16 residues. The V gene's germline CDR1 is DFQATT and CDR2 SNEGSKA (reference sequence). The CDR3 DNA sequence: TGCAGTGCTAGAGACACGGGACAGAGTAACTACAATGAGCAGTACTTC. This encodes CSARDTGQSNYNEQYF.